This TCR beta chain was captured by sequencing in a study of breast tumors, draining lymph nodes, adjacent tissues. Study results and caveats: The lymph node origin of tumor T cells was framed as consistent with a hypothesis, not demonstrated. Data fit most tumor T cells coming from lymph node, expanding in tumor. Tumor and nontumor repertoires were significantly more similar in luminal-like than in basal-like breast cancer. Tumors had less TCR diversity than lymph nodes, more than nontumor tissue.

This clonotype was picked up many times. What it binds is not known. The CDR3 extends over 12 amino acids. The germline V and J ends were trimmed by 4 bases and 4 bases, with 8 bases remaining between them. Germline CDR1 and CDR2: SGHKS and YYEKEE (reference sequence). Using its own MiXCR run on the multiplex PCR reads, TCRdb lists one record per CDR3 protein. The sample includes about 47,000 distinct CDR3 sequences, 23% of them seen just once. This TCR was sampled from a female donor with breast cancer. Some clones in this sample may be carry-over from other donors' samples. The V call is TRBV5-5, the J call TRBJ1-2; D uncertain. Sequenced sample: breast tumor tissue. The CDR3 protein is CASSQPSYGYTF. The CDR3 nucleotides read TGTGCCAGCAGCCAGCCCAGCTATGGCTACACCTTC.